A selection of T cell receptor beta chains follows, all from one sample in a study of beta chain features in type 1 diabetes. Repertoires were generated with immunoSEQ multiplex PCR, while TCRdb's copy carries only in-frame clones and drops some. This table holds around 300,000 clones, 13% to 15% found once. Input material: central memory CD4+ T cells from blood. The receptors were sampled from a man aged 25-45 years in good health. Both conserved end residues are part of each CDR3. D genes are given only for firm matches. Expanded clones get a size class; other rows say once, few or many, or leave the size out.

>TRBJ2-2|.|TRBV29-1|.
CSVVVNPGELFF
TGCAGCGTTGTGGTGAACCCCGGGGAGCTGTTTTTT
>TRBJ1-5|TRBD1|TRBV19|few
CASKPTGPNQPQHF
TGTGCCAGTAAACCGACAGGGCCCAATCAGCCCCAGCATTTT
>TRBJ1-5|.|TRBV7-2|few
CASSFSNQPQHF
TGTGCCAGCAGCTTTAGCAATCAGCCCCAGCATTTT
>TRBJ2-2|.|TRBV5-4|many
CASSLAFGGELFF
TGTGCCAGCAGCTTGGCCTTTGGAGGGGAGCTGTTTTTT
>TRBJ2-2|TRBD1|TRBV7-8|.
CASSWRDRGAGELFF
TGTGCCAGCAGCTGGCGGGACAGGGGGGCCGGGGAGCTGTTTTTT
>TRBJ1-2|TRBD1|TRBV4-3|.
CASSQDGRRQGIYGYTF
TGCGCCAGCAGCCAAGATGGCAGGCGACAGGGGATCTATGGCTACACCTTC
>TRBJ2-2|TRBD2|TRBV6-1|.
CASSKTGLAGGELFF
TGTGCCAGCAGTAAAACCGGACTAGCCGGCGGGGAGCTGTTTTTT
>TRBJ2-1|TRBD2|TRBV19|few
CASTPLAGVEQFF
TGTGCCAGTACTCCCCTAGCGGGGGTTGAGCAGTTCTTC
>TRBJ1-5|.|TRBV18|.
CASSPRADFNQPQHF
TGTGCCAGCTCACCACGGGCGGATTTTAATCAGCCCCAGCATTTT
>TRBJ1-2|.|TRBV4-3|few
CASSQDPGYGYTF
TGCGCCAGCAGCCAAGATCCGGGTTACGGCTACACCTTC
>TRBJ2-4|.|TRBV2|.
CASRGDLAKNIQYF
TGTGCCAGCAGGGGGGACTTAGCCAAAAACATTCAGTACTTC
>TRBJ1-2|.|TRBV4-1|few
CASSQDFGGNYGYTF
TGCGCCAGCAGCCAAGATTTCGGGGGGAACTATGGCTACACCTTC
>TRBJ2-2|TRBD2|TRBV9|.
CASSVTSGGLRTGELFF
TGTGCCAGCAGCGTAACTAGCGGGGGCCTAAGAACCGGGGAGCTGTTTTTT
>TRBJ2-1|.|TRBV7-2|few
CASSPLATHEQFF
TGTGCCAGCAGCCCCCTAGCGACCCATGAGCAGTTCTTC
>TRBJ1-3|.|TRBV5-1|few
CASQAGQAGSGNTIYF
TGCGCCAGTCAAGCTGGGCAGGCCGGCTCTGGAAACACCATATATTTT
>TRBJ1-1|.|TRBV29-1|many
CSVEQLRGTEAFF
TGCAGCGTGGAACAGCTTCGGGGCACTGAAGCTTTCTTT
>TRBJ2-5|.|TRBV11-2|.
CASSPGTRETQYF
TGTGCCAGCAGCCCTGGGACTCGAGAGACCCAGTACTTC
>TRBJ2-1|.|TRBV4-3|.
CASSQETANEQFF
TGCGCCAGCAGCCAAGAAACGGCGAATGAGCAGTTCTTC
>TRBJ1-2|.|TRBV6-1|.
CASSVTLYGYTF
TGTGCCAGCAGTGTAACCCTCTATGGCTACACCTTC
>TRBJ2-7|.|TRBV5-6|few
CASSLAGRSYEQYF
TGTGCCAGCAGCTTGGCCGGGCGGTCCTACGAGCAGTACTTC
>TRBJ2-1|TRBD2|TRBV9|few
CASSVGGGALTYNEQFF
TGTGCCAGCAGCGTGGGCGGGGGAGCCTTAACTTACAATGAGCAGTTCTTC
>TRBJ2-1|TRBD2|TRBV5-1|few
CASSLGSAGGLTNEQFF
TGCGCCAGCAGCTTGGGCTCGGCGGGAGGCCTCACCAATGAGCAGTTCTTC